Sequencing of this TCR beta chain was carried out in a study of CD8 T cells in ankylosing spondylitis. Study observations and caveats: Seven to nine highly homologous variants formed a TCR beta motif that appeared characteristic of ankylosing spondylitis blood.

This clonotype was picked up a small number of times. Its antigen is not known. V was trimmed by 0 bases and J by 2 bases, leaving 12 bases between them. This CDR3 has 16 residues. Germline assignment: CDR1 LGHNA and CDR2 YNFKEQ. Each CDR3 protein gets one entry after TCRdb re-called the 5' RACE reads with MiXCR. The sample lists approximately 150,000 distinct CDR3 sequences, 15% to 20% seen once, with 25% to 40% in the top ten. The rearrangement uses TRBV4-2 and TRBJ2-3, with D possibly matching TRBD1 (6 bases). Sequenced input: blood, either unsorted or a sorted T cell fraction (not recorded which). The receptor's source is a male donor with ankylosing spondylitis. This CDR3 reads CASSQEWDIYTDTQYF. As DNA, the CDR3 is TGTGCCAGCAGCCAAGAATGGGACATCTACACAGATACGCAGTATTTT.